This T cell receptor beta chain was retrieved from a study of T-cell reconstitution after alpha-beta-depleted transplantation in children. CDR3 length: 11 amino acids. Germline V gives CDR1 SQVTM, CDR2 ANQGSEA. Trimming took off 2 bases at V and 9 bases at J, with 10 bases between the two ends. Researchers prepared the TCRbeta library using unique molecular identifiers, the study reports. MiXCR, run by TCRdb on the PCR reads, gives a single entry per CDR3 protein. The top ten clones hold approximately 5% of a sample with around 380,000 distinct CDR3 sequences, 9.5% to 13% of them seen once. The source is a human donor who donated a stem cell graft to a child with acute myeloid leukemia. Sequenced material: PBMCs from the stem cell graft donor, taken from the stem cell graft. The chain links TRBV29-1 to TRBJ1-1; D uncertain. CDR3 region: CSVESQTKAFF. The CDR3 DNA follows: TGCAGCGTTGAATCACAGACGAAAGCTTTCTTT.